This TCR beta chain is drawn from a study of tumor-infiltrating lymphocytes in primary liver carcinoma. Regarding this clonotype: Because the CDR3 is missing its conserved closing phenylalanine or tryptophan, this is likely a read error.

TCR beta cDNA was prepared out of roughly 500 ng total RNA by means of a constant-region primer. Investigators got TCR beta libraries out of three nested multiplex PCR rounds, done with slightly modified ARM-PCR. TCRdb itself ran the multiplex PCR reads through MiXCR, one entry per CDR3 protein. The sample carries around 100,000 distinct CDR3 sequences, approximately 71% recorded once. Co-extracted RNA and DNA came from roughly 20-30 mg of unsorted bulk tissue. Over 80% of the cells in every tumor sample were viable tumor cells. This receptor was obtained from an older woman with primary liver carcinoma and hepatitis B virus infection. Source material: liver tumor tissue from sampling region 5. The subset is: tumor region T5, tumor centre.

In DNA form, the CDR3 reads TGTGCCAGCAGTCTAAGTAACCATGAGCAGTTCTCC. Translating gives CASSLSNHEQFS. The rearrangement joins TRBV12-3 or TRBV12-4 to TRBJ2-1; D gene unclear. V lost 5 bases and J 8 bases, leaving 10 bases between the germline ends. The CDR3 contains 12 residues.